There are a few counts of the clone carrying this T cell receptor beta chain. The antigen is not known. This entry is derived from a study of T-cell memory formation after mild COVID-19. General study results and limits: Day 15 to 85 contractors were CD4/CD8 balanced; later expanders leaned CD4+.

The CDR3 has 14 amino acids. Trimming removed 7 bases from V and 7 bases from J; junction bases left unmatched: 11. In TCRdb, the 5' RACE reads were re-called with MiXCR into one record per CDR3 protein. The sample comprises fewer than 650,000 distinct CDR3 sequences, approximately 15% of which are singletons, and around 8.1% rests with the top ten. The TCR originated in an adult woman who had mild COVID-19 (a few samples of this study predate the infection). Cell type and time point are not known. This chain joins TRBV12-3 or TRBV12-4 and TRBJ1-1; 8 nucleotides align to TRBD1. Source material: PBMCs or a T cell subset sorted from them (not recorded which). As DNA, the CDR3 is TGTGCCAGCATATCCAGGGGGCGCGTAGGTGAAGCTTTCTTT. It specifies CASISRGRVGEAFF.